This T cell receptor beta chain originates from a study of patients and donors after allogeneic stem cell transplantation. Each CDR3 protein is one row after TCRdb ran MiXCR on the RT-PCR reads. The data hold about a million distinct CDR3 sequences, with about a sixth observed a single time. The germline V gene has CDR1 KGHDR and CDR2 SFDVKD. V lost 9 bases and J lost 0, with 14 bases in between. The CDR3 spans 16 residues. This TCR was sampled from a human donor who was either an allogeneic HSCT recipient or a stem cell or donor lymphocyte infusion donor (not recorded which). It is not recorded whose cells these are; they may come from a transplant donor. The sample consisted of blood, either unsorted or a sorted T cell fraction (not recorded which). The chain joins TRBV24-1 to TRBJ2-6, with D tentatively TRBD2 (7 bases). CDR3 nucleotide sequence: TGTGCCACCTCGGGGGGCCTTAGCTCTGGGGCCAACGTCCTGACTTTC. Protein: CATSGGLSSGANVLTF.